The subject of this entry is one T cell receptor beta chain. Up to about 2 ug genomic DNA was used for TCRB CDR3 amplification. Generated by immunoSEQ multiplex PCR, the TCRdb table keeps only in-frame clones and is missing some. This table has about 49,000 clones, over 75% appearing once. This specimen belongs to a study of glioma-infiltrating T cells after dendritic cell vaccination. Before vaccination, two weeks after the third vaccination, and at progression, PBMC were collected. Germline CDR1 and CDR2: MRHNA and SNTAGT. Trimming pared 5 bases from V and 1 base from J, leaving 8 bases between. The CDR3 is 14 amino acids.

The sequence was collected from a human donor with glioblastoma. The chain carries TRBV6-4 and TRBJ2-2; D possibly corresponds to TRBD1 (6 bases). The material was blood, obtained before dendritic cell vaccination. The CDR3 DNA sequence: TGTGCCAGCAGTCCGACAGGGAACACCGGGGAGCTGTTTTTT. It is translated as CASSPTGNTGELFF.